This entry concerns a single T cell receptor (beta chain). Its binding antigen is unknown. Base-call qualities are not available, and no considerably larger clone is one nucleotide away. Receptors were amplified or captured by the immunoSEQ multiplex PCR assay. For the multiplex PCR, a mixture combining 60 forward primers for TCR Vbeta segments and 13 reverse primers for TCR Jbeta segments was used. The CDR3 region of rearranged TCR beta genes was amplified from genomic DNA by a multiplex PCR assay. The amplified TCR beta libraries were sequenced on the Illumina HiSeq System as 87-base-pair reads. The original pipeline was this. A later analysis counted 65 million to 90 million unique TCR beta chains across the 500 to 850 repertoires, and roughly 9.9 million of these chains were shared by at least two donors. Raw reads were error-corrected and collapsed into unique sequences with a nearest-neighbor algorithm that merged closely related sequences to remove PCR and sequencing errors. Alignment of CDR3 sequences to IMGT reference sequences was used to assign V, D and J gene segments. Each retained sequence needed at least a six-nucleotide match to both a V gene segment and a J gene segment. A rearrangement counted as productive if the CDR3 had no stop codons and remained in frame with V and J, and every other rearrangement counted as non-productive. CDR3 was defined according to IMGT convention as the region running from the second conserved V-encoded cysteine to the conserved J-encoded phenylalanine. In an earlier analysis of roughly 610 of the donors, sequences lacking an unambiguous match to a single V gene segment were excluded. An earlier analysis of approximately 590 of the donors classified V segments as functional when productive rearrangements were above 56.7% and as segregating when the standard deviation between donors was above 5%. To diagnose cytomegalovirus status from the catalog of TCR beta chain sequences, a statistical classification framework was built. In a later analysis, TCR nucleotide sequences were compared against IMGT/GENE-DB human TR gene sequences so that V and J genes could be assigned. The TCRdist pipeline was used in a later analysis to assign CDR3 sequences and most-parsimonious VDJ recombination scenarios. A later analysis defined each TCR beta chain by its CDR3 amino acid sequence plus V-gene family, and excluded reads lacking a unique V-gene family. A later analysis removed 600 or so highly shared, low-generation-probability nucleotide sequences to deal with suspected cross-contamination and a sequencing artifact. A later analysis calculated a clonal expansion index for each public chain from normalized within-repertoire ranks of inferred template counts. In a later analysis, generation probabilities were computed with a VDJ recombination model fitted to out-of-frame rearrangements, and the resulting probabilities were checked against IGoR. Hypergeometric tests were used in a later analysis to score TCR-TCR, TCR-HLA and TCR-CMV co-occurrence, with a repertoire-size bias correction applied to the TCR pairs. In a later analysis, false discovery rates were estimated by permuting HLA or CMV assignments 20 times. In a later analysis, co-occurring TCRs were grouped with DBSCAN, and TCRdist sequence similarity was added when clustering was performed within HLA-allele-positive subsets. Repertoires with fewer than 30,000 or more than 120,000 public chains, plus five repertoires with anomalous nucleotide sharing, were excluded from co-occurrence clustering. This is the immuneACCESS table as TCRdb keeps it, with only in-frame sequences that have V and J called. A part of the clones is gone; compared with another copy, unresolved V genes explain less than half, and the rest is unexplained. That table supplies the V and J calls and clone size; D and trimming were determined from the DNA. This sample lists about 140,000 clones; around two thirds were detected once. In total, the top ten clones hold about 2.6% of the sample.

The cohort consisted of hundreds of healthy bone marrow donors. At the time of sampling, every cohort member was nominally healthy, though immune exposures that went unrecorded were likely present. The donor tested CMV seronegative, placing the donor among the 350 to 400 seronegative members of the cohort. A peripheral blood sample was provided by each donor, and peripheral blood mononuclear cells were used for TCR beta sequencing. Genomic DNA extraction from the blood cell samples was performed with the Qiagen DNeasy Blood Extraction Kit. The data stem from a study of cytomegalovirus exposure and HLA in healthy donors (dated by TCRdb to 2017 to 2019). Describing the broader study: In an earlier analysis of fewer than 750 of the donors, less than 350 Gb of sequence data and 90 million to 130 million unique TCR beta sequences from about 179 million T cells were reported. Roughly 300 gigabases of sequencing data and roughly 80 million unique TCR sequences made up an early release that covered approximately 650 HLA-typed donors. Among the roughly 390 genotyped donors, approximately 77% belonged to the genetic ancestry cluster associated with self-reported Caucasian donors. The study was designed to test whether signatures of past pathogen exposure could be identified by cataloging public T cell receptors. The T cell repertoires of 666 subjects were profiled by immunosequencing and related to cytomegalovirus serostatus. Along with the 666-subject first cohort, a separate validation cohort of some 130 different subjects was used. High-throughput TCR immunosequencing, statistical association of individual TCRs with disease status, and machine learning were combined to predict cytomegalovirus infection status. A later analysis re-analyzed previously published TCR beta repertoires from roughly 600 donors and added high-resolution HLA genotyping to study TCR occurrence patterns. In the later analysis, no new phenotypic data were used to find candidate immune exposures; instead, reliance was placed on TCR beta sequences and their occurrence across donors. An earlier analysis of fewer than 750 of the donors used high-throughput TCR beta sequencing to judge whether each TCR beta V gene segment behaved as functional or pseudogenic. Donor age, sex, ethnicity and CMV serostatus were collected together with the repertoire data. In a later genetic analysis, genome-wide SNP genotypes for about 65% of the 666 donors were used, and that subset was treated as a discovery cohort. Every repertoire in the discovery cohort had been generated on one and the same sequencing platform. HLA typing covered class I and class II loci at four-digit resolution. The number of donors typed differed by locus, with roughly 629-640 for A, B, C, DRB1 and DQB1, around 520 for DQA1, 600 to 610 for DPA1, and some 440 for DPB1. Because of strong linkage in the cohort, four to six DR-DQ haplotypes were treated as single units for association and clustering. Among around 400 genotyped donors of the cohort, an average of 235,054 unique TCR beta nucleotide sequences were sequenced per donor, roughly 20% of them non-productive. Results and caveats for the whole study, not just this receptor: The sequencing pipeline was judged likely to have produced a cluster of highly shared sequence variants as a technical artifact. Linkage disequilibrium might explain the correlated functional status among segregating V segments, but an unknown experimental factor could not be excluded. Most CMV-associated TCR beta chains appeared to be HLA-restricted in a later analysis, and the HLA associations seemed to be driven largely by CMV exposure. For the cohort, immune exposure information was limited to CMV serostatus. Because HLA typing was missing for some donors at each locus, association tests included only the typed subset. Because counts were too low, seventeen rarely observed V segments, including chromosome 9 orphons, were left out of the earlier analysis of 587 of the donors. This cohort had only TCR beta chains sequenced, and the lack of alpha or paired-chain data limited which features could be detected. Broadly in line with IMGT annotations, most TCR beta V segments showed up in productive rearrangements about 90% or about 30% of the time in an earlier analysis of several hundred of the donors. Three of the identified cytomegalovirus-associated TCR beta chains were confirmed in vitro to be specific for cytomegalovirus antigens. A later analysis found that HLA-associated TCR beta chains were more clonally expanded and had lower generation probabilities than equally common non-associated chains. Specific HLA alleles were associated with 18,000 or so TCR beta sequences at a false discovery rate of 0.05 in a later analysis. The authors suggested that the approach could potentially be generalized to other disease states and immunological phenotypes. While some public TCRs were present in many individuals, most TCR sequences turned up only very rarely across donors. In a later analysis, the rate of TCR association differed among HLA loci, with DRB1 alleles having the most associated TCRs and HLA-C alleles having the fewest. When HLA alleles, especially DR and DQ, strongly co-occurred, TCR associations were difficult to assign to individual alleles. A later genetic analysis associated a missense DCLRE1C variant with V-gene and J-gene trimming of TCR beta chains, and an independent cohort replicated the association. The study gave a list of roughly 150 TCR beta chains associated with cytomegalovirus. In a later genetic analysis, fewer N-insertions in productive TCRs were reported among donors in an Asian-associated ancestry cluster than the approximately 670-donor mean. Cytomegalovirus status was reported to be diagnosed by the classifier with high specificity and sensitivity in both the original and validation cohorts. Sequencing depth was assumed to be roughly uniform across donors in the presence/absence analyses, though that assumption may not hold. A further reported finding was that TCR beta sequences accurately predicted the HLA-A and HLA-B alleles for most subjects in the first cohort. Several of the top co-occurrence clusters appeared to be linked to parvovirus B19, influenza, CMV and Epstein-Barr virus, according to a later analysis.

The origin of this receptor is a woman aged 40 to 50 in good health and CMV-seronegative. Sequencing input: PBMCs.

In nucleotides, the sequence is TGTGCCTGGAATTCGGGACAGGGAGTTGATACGCAGTATTTT. It is translated as CAWNSGQGVDTQYF. In this chain, TRBV30 is recombined with TRBJ2-3, with 9 bases in between that match TRBD1. The junction shows trimming of 4 bases on V and 6 bases on J, and the gene matches do not reach 8 bases of it. Reading the germline V gene (reference sequence) gives CDR1 GTSNPN and CDR2 SVGIG. The CDR3 runs 14 residues from the cysteine to the phenylalanine. The kept DNA is CDR3 alone, 42 bases in frame from the first base.